This TCR beta chain originates from a study of control samples from healthy donors and cancer patients. Assay: immunoSEQ multiplex PCR; the TCRdb copy retains only in-frame clones and omits some. This table has some 410,000 clones, roughly 90% appearing once. The germline CDR1 and CDR2 sequences are MNHEY and SMNVEV (reference sequence). Deletions cut 6 bases from V and 6 bases from J, with 12 bases between. The CDR3 consists of 14 residues. V gene TRBV27 combines with J gene TRBJ2-6; D may be TRBD1 (6 bases). This clonotype was obtained from a man aged 35 to 55 with head and neck cancer. The sample was PBMCs. For the CDR3, the DNA is TGTGCCAGCAGGGGGACACCCGCGGCCAACGTCCTGACTTTC. It is translated as CASRGTPAANVLTF.